The 22 T cell receptor beta chains in this list originate from one sample, sequenced in a study of T cell responses to AZD1222 COVID-19 vaccine. The data were produced by immunoSEQ multiplex PCR, yet TCRdb's version contains in-frame clones alone and is incomplete. The sample yields around 210,000 clones, around 94% seen once. The material was peripheral blood, obtained 28 days after the second dose of the MenACWY control vaccine. The receptors shown here come from an adult who received the MenACWY meningococcal vaccine as a control.

This chain joins TRBV6-5 and TRBJ2-1, with D maybe TRBD2 (5 bases). The V end lost 0 bases, the J end lost 12 bases, and 9 bases lay between the germline ends. The CDR3 is 12 residues long. In germline, CDR1 is MNHEY, CDR2 SVGAGI. Here the CDR3 DNA reads TGTGCCAGCAGTTACTCGATCGAGGGGCAGTTCTTC. As protein: CASSYSIEGQFF.

The gene calls are TRBV30 and TRBJ1-5; D unresolved. Deletions cut 2 bases from V and 0 bases from J, with 5 bases between. The germline CDR1 and CDR2 sequences are GTSNPN and SVGIG (reference sequence). The length of the CDR3 is 13 residues. Written as DNA, the CDR3 is TGTGCCTGGAGTAAATATAGCAATCAGCCCCAGCATTTT. It translates to CAWSKYSNQPQHF.

The chain couples TRBV3-1 (or the pseudogene TRBV3-2) to TRBJ2-1; 10 nucleotides match TRBD2. The ends lost 5 bases at V and 6 bases at J; junction bases unmatched: 7. Germline CDR1 LGHDT, CDR2 YNNKEL (reference sequence). The CDR3 extends over 15 amino acids. The CDR3 nucleotides read TGTGCCAGCAGCAAAGCGGGAGGGCCTGTCAATGAGCAGTTCTTC. Protein sequence: CASSKAGGPVNEQFF.

The V call is TRBV12-3 or TRBV12-4, the J call TRBJ1-2; TRBD1 might be the D (5 bases). The ends were cut back, 3 bases at V and 8 bases at J, with 13 bases in the middle. The CDR3 is made up of 13 amino acids. CDR3 sequence: CASSFGTERGYTF. The CDR3, as DNA: TGTGCCAGCAGTTTCGGGACGGAGAGGGGCTACACCTTC.

The CDR3 nucleotides are TGTGCCAGCAGCAACGTAGGTGGGACAGGGGGCGTTGGATCTGGCTACACCTTC. It codes for CASSNVGGTGGVGSGYTF. This chain links TRBV7-9 with TRBJ1-2, with 12 bases matching TRBD1. The CDR3 runs 18 residues. Germline-derived CDR1 and CDR2 are SEHNR and FQNEAQ (reference sequence). The J segment lost 7 bases and the V segment lost 5 bases, leaving 17 bases of the junction unmatched.

The chain has TRBV24-1 and TRBJ2-7, with D possibly called TRBD1 or TRBD2 (6 bases each). The CDR3 loop spans 17 amino acids. Germline V CDR1 and CDR2: KGHDR, SFDVKD. V lost 3 bases to trimming and J lost 5 bases, with 22 bases between them. DNA of the CDR3: TGTGCCACCAGTGATCCCCTTGGCGGGCAGGGGAGGCACGAGCAGTACTTC. It yields the protein CATSDPLGGQGRHEQYF.

V gene TRBV24-1 combines with J gene TRBJ2-1; no clear D. CDR1 is KGHDR and CDR2 is SFDVKD in the germline V gene. With 7 bases removed from V and 5 bases from J, the gap between germline ends came to 17 bases. The CDR3 is 15 residues long. CDR3: CATSDTAVLNNEQFF. DNA of the CDR3: TGTGCCACCAGCGACACTGCCGTCCTGAACAATGAGCAGTTCTTC.

This clone was observed a single time. The rearrangement uses TRBV9 and TRBJ2-7, with D uncertain. V was shortened by 0 bases and J by 5 bases, with 12 bases between the two germline ends. The CDR3 is made up of 14 amino acids. Germline V lookup: CDR1 SGDLS, CDR2 YYNGEE. CDR3 sequence: CASSVDGYGDEQYF. CDR3 bases: TGTGCCAGCAGCGTAGACGGCTATGGTGACGAGCAGTACTTC.

CDR3: CASSFRSIDRVATNEKLFF. The CDR3, as DNA: TGTGCCAGCAGCTTTCGAAGCATAGACAGGGTTGCAACTAATGAAAAACTGTTTTTT. This chain uses TRBV7-2 with TRBJ1-4, with TRBD1 identical over 7 bases. Looked up from germline, CDR1 is SGHTA and CDR2 is FQGNSA. This CDR3 has 19 amino acids. The V segment lost 3 bases and the J segment 0 bases; nucleotides outside the gene matches: 13.

The chain has TRBV29-1 and TRBJ2-1, with a tentative D call TRBD2 (6 bases). The CDR3 totals 11 residues. Germline V gene lookup returns CDR1 SQVTM and CDR2 ANQGSEA. Trimming removed 4 bases at V and 8 bases at J, with 9 bases between. This CDR3 reads CSVVEGYEQFF. CDR3 nucleotide sequence: TGCAGCGTTGTGGAGGGATATGAGCAGTTCTTC.

The V gene is TRBV19, the J gene TRBJ1-1, with 7 nucleotides matching TRBD1. After removal of 5 bases from V and 1 base from J, the junction contained 10 bases not matched to a gene. CDR3 length equals 16 residues. Per germline, CDR1 LNHDA and CDR2 SQIVND (reference sequence). This chain's CDR3 is CASSQRGPRGNTEAFF. CDR3 in DNA: TGTGCCAGTAGTCAAAGGGGGCCGCGTGGGAACACTGAAGCTTTCTTT.

The chain links TRBV7-2 to TRBJ1-5; D is possibly TRBD1 (5 bases). Trimming took off 2 bases at V and 6 bases at J, with 11 bases between the two ends. This CDR3 contains 14 residues. CDR1 and CDR2 (germline): SGHTA, FQGNSA. CDR3 nucleotide sequence: TGTGCCAGCAGCTTACTGCAGGGCGTTCAGCCCCAGCATTTT. This gives the protein CASSLLQGVQPQHF.

The chain joins TRBV27 to TRBJ1-2; a weak D match, TRBD1 (6 bases). V lost 3 bases, J lost 5 bases, and 13 bases lay in between. CDR3 length: 14 residues. In germline, CDR1 is MNHEY, CDR2 SMNVEV (reference sequence). As DNA, the CDR3 is TGTGCCAGCAGTTTTGCGGGGGCCGGATATGGCTACACCTTC. It codes for CASSFAGAGYGYTF.

This clone came up a few times. V and J are TRBV12-3 or TRBV12-4 and TRBJ2-7; D might be TRBD1 (8 bases). With 6 bases removed from V and 6 bases from J, the gap between germline ends came to 15 bases. The CDR3 contains 13 residues. The CDR3 region has the DNA TGTGCCAGCAGCGCGACAGGGGAGGGCGAGCAGTACTTC. Its protein is CASSATGEGEQYF.

V and J are TRBV5-1 and TRBJ1-3; D is ambiguous. The V end was cut by 7 bases, the J end by 0 bases, with 11 bases between. This CDR3 spans 14 amino acids. CDR1 and CDR2 (germline): SGHRS, YFSETQ. CDR3 protein: CASRVQSSGNTIYF. CDR3 nucleotides: TGCGCCAGCCGTGTGCAGAGCTCTGGAAACACCATATATTTT.

This chain links TRBV18 with TRBJ2-7; no firm D call. CDR1 is KGHSH, CDR2 LQKENI, per germline. This CDR3 has 15 amino acids. Trimming cost V 2 bases and J 3 bases, with 14 bases left between them. The CDR3 DNA sequence: TGTGCCAGCTCACCAGGTCTAGAGAACTACTACGAGCAGTACTTC. Protein: CASSPGLENYYEQYF.

This clone has just one count. CDR3 loop: CASSAGTASYEQYF. As DNA, the CDR3 is TGTGCCAGCAGCGCCGGGACGGCATCCTACGAGCAGTACTTC. V usage is TRBV7-2 and J usage is TRBJ2-7; the D call may be TRBD1 or TRBD2 (5 bases each). Germline values: CDR1 SGHTA, CDR2 FQGNSA. This CDR3 is 14 amino acids long. Trimming took off 5 bases at V and 1 base at J, with 12 bases between the two ends.

This chain uses TRBV18 with TRBJ2-5; 8 nucleotides line up with TRBD1. CDR3 length equals 17 residues. Trimming at V came to 2 bases and at J to 1 base, leaving 9 bases not matched to a gene. Germline-derived CDR1 and CDR2 are KGHSH and LQKENI. The CDR3, as DNA: TGTGCCAGCTCACCAGGGCTGACAGGGGCTTCCCAAGAGACCCAGTACTTC. Protein sequence: CASSPGLTGASQETQYF. Combining the CDR3 with reference TRBV18 and TRBJ2-5 gives the whole variable domain NAGVMQNPRHLVRRRGQEARLRCSPMKGHSHVYWYRQLPEEGLKFMVYLQKENIIDESGMPKERFSAEFPKEGPSILRIQQVVRGDSAAYFCASSPGLTGASQETQYFGPGTRLLVL.

The chain recombines TRBV6-5 with TRBJ1-6; weak D call: TRBD1 (5 bases). The germline CDR1 and CDR2 sequences are MNHEY and SVGAGI. V lost 3 bases and J 10 bases, leaving 16 bases between the germline ends. The CDR3 extends over 15 amino acids. The CDR3 loop is CASSYRAGQNSPLHF. The CDR3 region has the DNA TGTGCCAGCAGTTATCGGGCAGGGCAAAACTCACCCCTCCACTTT.

The chain recombines TRBV18 with TRBJ1-2; no definite D call. Germline CDR1 and CDR2: KGHSH and LQKENI. The CDR3 consists of 16 residues. Trimming removed 0 bases from V and 2 bases from J, with 13 bases in between. The CDR3 loop reads CASSPPSSPPNYGYTF. As DNA, the CDR3 is TGTGCCAGCTCACCACCAAGCTCGCCACCAAACTATGGCTACACCTTC.

The chain uses TRBV19 and TRBJ1-2; 8 bases are a match to TRBD1. This CDR3 comprises 17 residues. The V gene's germline CDR1 is LNHDA and CDR2 SQIVND (reference sequence). V was pared by 7 bases and J by 6 bases, with 19 bases of the junction left unmatched. Here the CDR3 reads CASTHRGGSLSRNGYTF. The CDR3 DNA reads as TGTGCCAGTACCCACAGGGGGGGCTCACTCTCTCGGAATGGCTACACCTTC. The whole variable domain, filled in from reference TRBV19 and TRBJ1-2, reads DGGITQSPKYLFRKEGQNVTLSCEQNLNHDAMYWYRQDPGQGLRLIYYSQIVNDFQKGDIAEGYSVSREKKESFPLTVTSAQKNPTAFYLCASTHRGGSLSRNGYTFGSGTRLTVV.

This clone has just a few counts. The CDR3 loop is CASRKYAAYEQYF. CDR3 DNA sequence: TGTGCCAGCAGGAAATACGCGGCCTACGAGCAGTACTTC. V and J are TRBV6-5 and TRBJ2-7; D gene ambiguous. There are 13 residues in the CDR3. CDR1 is MNHEY, CDR2 SVGAGI, per germline. Trimming took 6 bases from V and 2 from J, leaving 11 bases between them.